The next 20 T cell receptor beta chains were all read from a single sample in a study of regulatory T cells in long-lasting Graves disease (dated by TCRdb to the early 2020s). The meaning of the sample's time point label: persistent/refractory GD, antithyroid drugs over 5 years with positive TRAb. RNA was extracted from PBMCs in TRIzol for both TCR sequencing and RNA sequencing. The method behind the library was multiplex PCR. Sequenced using an Illumina HiSeq 4000. CDR3 regions were amplified by Arm-PCR with iRepertoire HTBI primers to construct TCR beta libraries. TCRdb trimmed the raw reads at Q25, called clones with MiXCR and kept productive beta chains. Rows are unified per CDR3 protein, each entry keeping the most common DNA and genes. The sample table contains fewer than 550,000 distinct CDR3 sequences; only one count was recorded for 20% to 25% of them. The ten most abundant clones make up 7% to 9% of the sample.

The source was peripheral blood mononuclear cells (PBMCs), collected when the disease was refractory, from a patient treated with antithyroid drugs. The receptors come from a female donor with Graves disease.

This clonotype was counted ten times or more. The rearrangement joins TRBV6-6 to TRBJ2-5; D may be TRBD2 (5 bases). Germline V gene data show CDR1 as MNHNY and CDR2 as SVGAGI (reference sequence). V gave up 0 bases and J gave up 6 bases, with 11 bases separating them. There are 14 residues in the CDR3. CDR3 in DNA: TGTGCCAGCAGTTACTCGGCGGTCGGGAAGACCCAGTACTTC. Translated, it gives CASSYSAVGKTQYF.

Regarding this clonotype: The CDR3 does not end in the conserved phenylalanine or tryptophan, so this is likely a read error. The genes are TRBV12-5 and TRBJ2-6, with D unclear. Trimming removed 5 bases from V and 4 bases from J, with 12 bases in between. CDR1 LGHNT and CDR2 FRNRAP come from the germline V gene. The CDR3 totals 15 residues. CDR3 region: CASGADVGGANVLTS. CDR3 nucleotides: TGTGCTAGTGGTGCCGACGTCGGCGGGGCCAACGTCCTGACTTCC.

This clonotype was detected ten times or more. The chain is built from TRBV28 and TRBJ1-1; D not certain. The V and J ends lost 5 bases and 1 base respectively, with 14 bases between them. Germline V gene data show CDR1 as MDHEN and CDR2 as SYDVKM. The CDR3 loop spans 15 amino acids. The CDR3 reads CASSPPGGRNTEAFF. CDR3 nucleotides: TGTGCCAGCAGTCCCCCGGGAGGGAGGAACACTGAAGCTTTCTTT.

J is TRBJ2-2 and V is TRBV4-2; D is ambiguous. The germline V and J ends were trimmed by 1 base and 5 bases, with 11 bases remaining between them. CDR3 length: 15 residues. Germline lookup yields CDR1 LGHNA and CDR2 YNFKEQ. CDR3 residues: CASSQGLTFTGELFF. The CDR3 DNA follows: TGTGCCAGCAGCCAAGGACTGACCTTTACCGGGGAGCTGTTTTTT.

This chain connects TRBV7-2 to TRBJ2-7; D is ambiguous. The CDR3 sequence is 15 residues long. The V gene lost 5 bases and the J gene lost 4 bases, with 18 bases spanning the gap. The germline gives CDR1 SGHTA, CDR2 FQGNSA. CDR3 bases: TGTGCCAGCAGCCCTAGAGTCGGCCCCCTATACGAGCAGTACTTC. This gives the protein CASSPRVGPLYEQYF.

This clonotype was counted ten times or more. Sequence at one end of the junction differs from germline and may be a read error. The rearrangement joins TRBV12-3 or TRBV12-4 to TRBJ2-4; possible D gene TRBD2, 7 bases. The CDR3 has 14 amino acids. The CDR3 reads CASRVGGARNIQYF. The CDR3 DNA follows: TGTGCCAGCAGGGTTGGGGGGGCCAGAAACATTCAGTACTTC.

This clonotype was found a few times. The rearrangement joins TRBV30 to TRBJ2-2; D possibly corresponds to TRBD2 (6 bases). CDR1 and CDR2 (germline): GTSNPN, SVGIG (reference sequence). This CDR3 contains 16 residues. The V end was cut by 6 bases, the J end by 3 bases, with 20 bases between. CDR3 sequence (DNA): TGTGCCTGCCCTACCTCAGGGTTAGCGGACACCGGGGAGCTGTTTTTT. Its translation: CACPTSGLADTGELFF.

This clonotype was observed a few times. This sequence joins TRBV7-9 and TRBJ2-5; the match to TRBD2 covers 12 bases. Germline CDR1 and CDR2: SEHNR and FQNEAQ (reference sequence). V was clipped by 5 bases and J by 5 bases; unmatched bases: 9. The CDR3 loop spans 16 amino acids. The CDR3 reads CASSPGTSGLRETQYF. The CDR3 DNA follows: TGTGCCAGCAGCCCTGGGACTAGCGGGCTGAGGGAGACCCAGTACTTC. Supplemented by reference TRBV7-9 and TRBJ2-5, the full variable domain reads DTGVSQNPRHKITKRGQNVTFRCDPISEHNRLYWYRQTLGQGPEFLTYFQNEAQLEKSRLLSDRFSAERPKGSFSTLEIQRTEQGDSAMYLCASSPGTSGLRETQYFGPGTRLLVL.

Concerning this clonotype itself: At one of its ends the junction is not consistent with the germline gene, which may arise from a read error. The chain couples TRBV27 to TRBJ2-2; TRBD1 matches at 9 bases. The V gene's germline CDR1 is MNHEY and CDR2 SMNVEV (reference sequence). This CDR3 is built from 15 residues. The CDR3 bases are TGTGCCTGCAGTGAACTACAGGGGGCGGCCGGGGAGCTGTTTTTT. This codes for CACSELQGAAGELFF.

The rearrangement joins TRBV6-1 to TRBJ2-7; a possible D gene is TRBD1 (5 bases). Germline CDR1 reads MNHNS; CDR2 reads SASEGT. The CDR3 runs to 15 residues. The ends were cut back, 6 bases at V and 7 bases at J, with 22 bases in the middle. CDR3 in DNA: TGTGCCAGCAGAACCACCCCCAAGGGGCCCGGAGAGCAGTACTTC. Translation: CASRTTPKGPGEQYF.

This clonotype occurred a few times. The rearrangement links TRBV27 to TRBJ2-6; D unresolved. The germline V gene encodes CDR1 MNHEY and CDR2 SMNVEV (reference sequence). The CDR3 has 18 amino acids. The V end lost 3 bases, the J end lost 0 bases, and 15 bases lay between the germline ends. CDR3 in amino acids: CASSLMPDAVSGANVLTF. CDR3 nucleotides: TGTGCCAGCAGTTTGATGCCGGATGCAGTCTCTGGGGCCAACGTCCTGACTTTC.

The CDR3 spells CASSPSRQGGKEAFF. The CDR3 DNA follows: TGTGCCAGCAGCCCATCACGGCAGGGTGGCAAAGAAGCTTTCTTT. The chain couples TRBV7-6 to TRBJ1-1; weak D call: TRBD1 (5 bases). This CDR3 spans 15 amino acids. The V end was cut by 5 bases, the J end by 8 bases, with 21 bases between. Per germline, CDR1 SGHVS and CDR2 FNYEAQ. The full variable domain, its missing parts supplied by reference TRBV7-6 and TRBJ1-1, is GAGVSQSPRYKVTKRGQDVALRCDPISGHVSLYWYRQALGQGPEFLTYFNYEAQQDKSGLPNDRFSAERPEGSISTLTIQRTEQRDSAMYRCASSPSRQGGKEAFFGQGTRLTVV.

The rearrangement joins TRBV3-1 to TRBJ2-2; TRBD1 aligns across 7 bases. The length of the CDR3 is 15 residues. The J segment lost 0 bases and the V segment lost 8 bases, leaving 6 bases of the junction unmatched. CDR1 and CDR2 (germline): LGHDT, YNNKEL (reference sequence). The DNA for the CDR3 is TGTGCCAGCGGTCAGACAGGGTCGAACACCGGGGAGCTGTTTTTT. This encodes CASGQTGSNTGELFF.

This clonotype was observed many times. The chain uses TRBV10-3 and TRBJ2-7, with D perhaps TRBD1 (5 bases). Trimming removed 3 bases from V and 6 bases from J, with 18 bases in between. The germline V gene has CDR1 ENHRY and CDR2 SYGVKD. The CDR3 extends over 15 amino acids. The CDR3 DNA is TGTGCCATCAGTGATACAGGACCTTCTGATACCGAGCAGTACTTC. It yields the protein CAISDTGPSDTEQYF.

This clonotype was seen a single time. At one of its ends the junction is not consistent with the germline gene, which may arise from a read error. This chain uses TRBV9 with TRBJ2-1; D remains ambiguous. This CDR3 has 15 residues. Per germline, CDR1 SGDLS and CDR2 YYNGEE. CDR3 residues: CAGSVALGSYNEQFF. The CDR3 nucleotides read TGTGCCGGCAGCGTAGCCCTAGGCTCCTACAATGAGCAGTTCTTC.

This rearrangement joins TRBV24-1 to TRBJ2-6; 7 nucleotides match TRBD1. Per the germline V gene, CDR1 is KGHDR and CDR2 is SFDVKD. V lost 4 bases to trimming and J lost 2 bases; unmatched junction nucleotides: 4. The CDR3 runs to 16 residues. The CDR3 region is CATSDNRGTGANVLTF. The CDR3 coding sequence is TGTGCCACCAGTGACAACAGGGGTACTGGGGCCAACGTCCTGACTTTC.

This clonotype was seen ten or more times. V is TRBV28 and J is TRBJ1-2, with D unresolved. The germline V gene has CDR1 MDHEN and CDR2 SYDVKM. Trimming took off 4 bases at V and 3 bases at J, with 3 bases between the two ends. The CDR3 is made up of 11 amino acids. The CDR3 DNA follows: TGTGCCAGCAGTTCGGACTATGGCTACACCTTC. Protein product: CASSSDYGYTF.

This clonotype appeared a single time. The chain joins TRBV20-1 to TRBJ2-2; weak D call: TRBD1 (5 bases). The CDR3 has 13 amino acids. Germline V gene sequence: CDR1 DFQATT, CDR2 SNEGSKA (reference sequence). V lost 2 bases and J 3 bases, leaving 7 bases between the germline ends. The CDR3 loop reads CSARTTDTGELFF. The CDR3 region has the DNA TGCAGTGCTAGAACGACAGACACCGGGGAGCTGTTTTTT.

V and J are TRBV20-1 and TRBJ2-2; TRBD1 is a possible D gene (5 bases). Germline CDR1 reads DFQATT; CDR2 reads SNEGSKA (reference sequence). V shed 3 bases and J shed 3 bases, with 20 bases lying between them. The CDR3 extends over 17 amino acids. The CDR3 reads CSASPCLGHRDTGELFF. The DNA of the CDR3 is TGCAGTGCTAGCCCCTGCCTTGGACATCGGGACACCGGGGAGCTGTTTTTT.

A word on this clonotype: One end of the junction varies from germline; a read error may be responsible. The chain combines TRBV6-4 with TRBJ2-3, with a tentative D call TRBD2 (5 bases). This CDR3 is built from 16 residues. Germline CDR1 is MRHNA and CDR2 is SNTAGT. CDR3 nucleotides: TGTGCCAGCAGTTACTCCCCAGCTAGCCAGGCGGATACGCAGTATTTT. Translating it yields CASSYSPASQADTQYF.